The source of this T cell receptor (beta chain) is a study of blood T cell repertoires in COVID-19. Between the trimmed V and J ends, which lost 8 bases and 3 bases, there was a span of 10 bases. This CDR3 is built from 13 residues. Per the germline V gene, CDR1 is SNHLY and CDR2 is FYNNEI. The assay was immunoSEQ multiplex PCR, and TCRdb's table has in-frame clones only and misses some. The data contain around 300,000 clones, about nine tenths of them seen just once; the ten biggest clones take up roughly 0.92%. This rearrangement joins TRBV2 to TRBJ2-2; possibly TRBD2 for D (6 bases). This TCR was recovered from a woman between 40 and 55 years old who had recovered from COVID-19. Sequenced sample: peripheral blood. This CDR3 reads CASSAGYTGELFF. CDR3 nucleotides: TGTGCCAGCTCGGCGGGGTACACCGGGGAGCTGTTTTTT.